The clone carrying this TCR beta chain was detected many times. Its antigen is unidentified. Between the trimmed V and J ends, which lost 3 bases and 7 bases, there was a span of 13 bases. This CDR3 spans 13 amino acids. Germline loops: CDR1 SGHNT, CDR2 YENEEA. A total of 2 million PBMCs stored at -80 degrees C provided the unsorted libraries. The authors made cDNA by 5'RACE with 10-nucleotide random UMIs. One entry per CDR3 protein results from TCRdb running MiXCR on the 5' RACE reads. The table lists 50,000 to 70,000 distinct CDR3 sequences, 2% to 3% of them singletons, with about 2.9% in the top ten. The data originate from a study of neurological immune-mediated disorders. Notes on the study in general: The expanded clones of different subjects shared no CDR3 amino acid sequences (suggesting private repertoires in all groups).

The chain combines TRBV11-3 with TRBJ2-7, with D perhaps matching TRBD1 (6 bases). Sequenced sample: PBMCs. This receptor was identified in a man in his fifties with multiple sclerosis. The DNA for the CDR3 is TGTGCCAGCAGCTTCTCCCTTACAGGGGAGCAGTACTTC. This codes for CASSFSLTGEQYF.